These 20 T cell receptor beta chains were sequenced from one sample in a study of T cell responses to AZD1222 COVID-19 vaccine. The repertoire was sequenced with immunoSEQ multiplex PCR; TCRdb's copy has only in-frame clones and lacks some. The table shows about 130,000 clones, with around nine tenths occurring only once. The sample was peripheral blood, taken on day 0 of AZD1222 vaccination. These receptors were obtained from an adult in good health.

This clone has more than one count but fewer than ten. The chain combines TRBV6-1 with TRBJ2-5, with 12 nucleotides matching TRBD2. J lost 5 bases, V lost 3 bases, and 7 bases had no gene match. The CDR3 spans 16 residues. The germline gives CDR1 MNHNS, CDR2 SASEGT. The CDR3 region is CASSEQLAGGFETQYF. In nucleotides, the CDR3 is TGTGCCAGCAGTGAGCAACTAGCGGGAGGATTTGAGACCCAGTACTTC.

This clone came up once. The chain carries TRBV28 and TRBJ2-1; the match to TRBD2 covers 7 bases. The junction had 11 bases not matched to a gene; V was cut back by 3 bases and J by 0 bases. Germline CDR1 reads MDHEN; CDR2 reads SYDVKM. CDR3 length equals 18 residues. The CDR3 region is CASSFVVKLASSYNEQFF. The CDR3 DNA reads TGTGCCAGCAGTTTTGTAGTAAAACTAGCGAGCTCCTACAATGAGCAGTTCTTC.

The V and J genes are TRBV9 and TRBJ1-2, with no clear D. This CDR3 is built from 14 residues. From germline, CDR1 is SGDLS and CDR2 YYNGEE. The V end was cut by 4 bases, the J end by 7 bases, with 17 bases between. The CDR3: CASSPTGGQRGYTF. The CDR3 DNA follows: TGTGCCAGCAGCCCTACCGGAGGGCAACGTGGCTACACCTTC.

The chain employs TRBV5-1 and TRBJ2-7, with D perhaps given as TRBD1 or TRBD2 (6 bases each). V lost 0 bases and J lost 1, with 14 bases in between. The length of the CDR3 is 16 residues. The germline V gene has CDR1 SGHRS and CDR2 YFSETQ. CDR3 bases: TGCGCCAGCAGCTTGGGTTTCACAGGGACTTCCTACGAGCAGTACTTC. Amino acid sequence: CASSLGFTGTSYEQYF.

V usage is TRBV28 and J usage is TRBJ2-3, with D perhaps matching TRBD1 or TRBD2 (5 bases each). Between the trimmed V and J ends, which lost 2 bases and 0 bases, there was a span of 9 bases. Germline V gene data show CDR1 as MDHEN and CDR2 as SYDVKM. CDR3 size: 15 residues. CDR3: CASSLGGGSTDTQYF. CDR3 DNA: TGTGCCAGCAGTTTAGGGGGTGGGAGCACAGATACGCAGTATTTT.

The chain employs TRBV19 and TRBJ1-5; D is undetermined. Trimming took 5 bases from V and 3 from J, leaving 11 bases between them. CDR1 LNHDA and CDR2 SQIVND come from the germline V gene (reference sequence). CDR3 length equals 14 residues. The CDR3 spells CASSPDTVNQPQHF. The CDR3 nucleotides read TGTGCCAGTAGTCCAGACACGGTCAATCAGCCCCAGCATTTT.

The chain links TRBV18 to TRBJ1-4; the D is unclear. The CDR3 contains 18 residues. V lost 3 bases, J lost 4 bases, and 21 bases lay in between. The germline V gene encodes CDR1 KGHSH and CDR2 LQKENI. The CDR3 region is CASSPSAGSTGINEKLFF. Written as DNA, the CDR3 is TGTGCCAGCTCACCCTCCGCCGGGTCCACGGGGATTAATGAAAAACTGTTTTTT.

V is TRBV27 and J is TRBJ1-2; D not resolved. Germline-derived CDR1 and CDR2 are MNHEY and SMNVEV (reference sequence). Trimming took 2 bases from V and 4 from J, leaving 8 bases between them. The CDR3 contains 13 residues. Here the CDR3 DNA reads TGTGCCAGCAGTTTAAGGGTTGGCTATGGCTACACCTTC. This gives the protein CASSLRVGYGYTF.

The rearrangement uses TRBV10-3 and TRBJ2-1; D is perhaps TRBD1 or TRBD2 (5 bases each). Germline V gives CDR1 ENHRY, CDR2 SYGVKD. Trimming removed 3 bases at V and 7 bases at J, with 16 bases between. The CDR3 runs 15 residues. CDR3 sequence (DNA): TGTGCCATCAGTGACTGGGGGAAGGGGATGAATGAGCAGTTCTTC. Translation: CAISDWGKGMNEQFF.

V and J are TRBV4-2 and TRBJ1-4, with D hard to call. CDR1 and CDR2 (germline): LGHNA, YNFKEQ. Between the trimmed V and J ends, which lost 5 bases and 0 bases, there was a span of 7 bases. The CDR3 runs 14 residues. The CDR3 loop is CASSTSTTNEKLFF. The CDR3 DNA reads TGTGCCAGCAGCACCTCAACAACTAATGAAAAACTGTTTTTT.

The chain uses TRBV3-1 (or the pseudogene TRBV3-2) and TRBJ2-5; no definite D call. With 0 bases removed from V and 3 bases from J, the gap between germline ends came to 5 bases. Germline loops: CDR1 LGHDT, CDR2 YNNKEL (reference sequence). CDR3 length: 13 residues. CDR3 loop: CASSQDWEETQYF. CDR3 coding DNA: TGTGCCAGCAGCCAAGATTGGGAAGAGACCCAGTACTTC.

This chain links TRBV6-5 with TRBJ1-6; TRBD1 aligns across 7 bases. Germline CDR1 reads MNHEY; CDR2 reads SVGAGI. J was trimmed by 4 bases and V by 5 bases; bases with no gene match: 5. The CDR3 covers 15 residues. CDR3 protein: CASSTQTGYNSPLHF. The DNA of the CDR3 is TGTGCCAGCAGTACCCAGACAGGGTATAATTCACCCCTCCACTTT.

To note about this clone: One junction end does not reproduce the germline sequence, and a read error may be involved. The chain employs TRBV7-7 and TRBJ2-2; D might be TRBD1 (6 bases). The CDR3 is made up of 15 amino acids. The germline V gene has CDR1 SSHAT and CDR2 FNYEAQ (reference sequence). CDR3 amino acids: CASSLTGPNTGELFF. The CDR3 nucleotides read TGTGCTAGCAGCTTAACAGGGCCGAACACCGGGGAGCTGTTTTTT.

The chain recombines TRBV11-3 with TRBJ2-3; D may be TRBD2 (6 bases). This CDR3 contains 15 residues. V dropped 5 bases and J dropped 2 bases, with 14 bases sitting between them. CDR1 is SGHNT and CDR2 is YENEEA in the germline V gene. The CDR3 DNA sequence: TGTGCCAGCAGCCCCGCCGGGGGTATCACAGATACGCAGTATTTT. Translated, it gives CASSPAGGITDTQYF. The entire variable domain, with the rest obtained from reference TRBV11-3 and TRBJ2-3, is as follows: EAGVVQSPRYKIIEKKQPVAFWCNPISGHNTLYWYLQNLGQGPELLIRYENEEAVDDSQLPKDRFSAERLKGVDSTLKIQPAELGDSAVYLCASSPAGGITDTQYFGPGTRLTVL.

The rearrangement links TRBV28 to TRBJ2-2; possibly TRBD1 or TRBD2 for D (5 bases each). This CDR3 has 14 residues. The V gene's germline CDR1 is MDHEN and CDR2 SYDVKM. The germline V and J ends were trimmed by 3 bases and 7 bases, with 12 bases remaining between them. The CDR3 loop reads CASSFGTPGGELFF. In DNA, the CDR3 is TGTGCCAGCAGTTTTGGGACCCCGGGCGGGGAGCTGTTTTTT.

The V call is TRBV19, the J call TRBJ1-5, with D maybe TRBD1 (5 bases). V was trimmed by 4 bases and J by 4 bases, leaving 14 bases between them. Germline V gene data show CDR1 as LNHDA and CDR2 as SQIVND (reference sequence). There are 15 residues in the CDR3. This CDR3 reads CASSTGRRVNQPQHF. Written as DNA, the CDR3 is TGTGCCAGTAGTACAGGGAGACGGGTTAATCAGCCCCAGCATTTT.

The CDR3, as DNA: TGTGCCAGCAGTGAACACAGATTAGAGGACCAGCATTTT. Amino acid sequence: CASSEHRLEDQHF. This chain joins TRBV6-1 and TRBJ1-5; D is uncertain. The V end lost 2 bases, the J end lost 12 bases, and 14 bases lay between the germline ends. The CDR3 extends over 13 amino acids. CDR1 MNHNS and CDR2 SASEGT come from the germline V gene.

This chain joins TRBV6-4 and TRBJ1-2, with 10 bases lining up with TRBD1. CDR3 length: 14 amino acids. CDR1 is MRHNA, CDR2 SNTAGT, per germline. V shed 2 bases and J 8 bases; nucleotides not matched to a gene: 5. Here the CDR3 DNA reads TGTGCCAGCAGTGACGACAGGGGGCGCGGGGGCTACACCTTC. Translating it yields CASSDDRGRGGYTF.

This clone was seen a handful of times. V is TRBV5-4 and J is TRBJ1-1; D possibly corresponds to TRBD1 (5 bases). The germline V and J ends were trimmed by 4 bases and 4 bases, with 17 bases remaining between them. Germline assignment: CDR1 SGHNT and CDR2 YYREEE (reference sequence). The CDR3 runs to 15 residues. CDR3 in DNA: TGTGCCAGCAGCGCCCGGTTTGGGGCGGGCACTGAAGCTTTCTTT. This sequence encodes CASSARFGAGTEAFF. Full variable domain (rest looked up from reference TRBV5-4 and TRBJ1-1): ETGVTQSPTHLIKTRGQQVTLRCSSQSGHNTVSWYQQALGQGPQFIFQYYREEENGRGNFPPRFSGLQFPNYSSELNVNALELDDSALYLCASSARFGAGTEAFFGQGTRLTVV.

The CDR3 DNA reads TGTGCCAGCAGCTCTTTGACAGGGAATCAGCCCCAGCATTTT. Translation: CASSSLTGNQPQHF. This chain joins TRBV2 and TRBJ1-5; TRBD1 matches at 7 bases. CDR1 and CDR2 (germline): SNHLY, FYNNEI. Trimming at V came to 6 bases and at J to 4 bases, leaving 6 bases not matched to a gene. The length of the CDR3 is 14 residues.